The rows below give T cell receptor beta chains drawn from one sample of a study of spatial heterogeneity in lung cancer. TCRdb passed the 5' RACE reads through MiXCR, listing each CDR3 protein once. The table shows tens of thousands of distinct CDR3 sequences, with approximately 12% occurring only once. The specimen was PBMCs, collected at surgery. The receptor source for this set is a male donor with early-stage non-small cell lung cancer. Both conserved end residues are part of each CDR3. Each record gives: J gene, V gene, clone size, CDR3 protein. Some rows mark clone size as missing; the rest say once, few, many or name a class of expanded clone.

J: TRBJ1-5
V: TRBV28
size: many
CDR3: CASRGYSNQPQHF

J: TRBJ2-7
V: TRBV20-1
size: few
CDR3: CSARDARDHSYEQYF

J: TRBJ1-1
V: TRBV11-1
size: few
CDR3: CASSPGTGRTEAFF

J: TRBJ2-5
V: TRBV11-3
size: few
CDR3: CASSSDSWGTQYF

J: TRBJ1-1
V: TRBV7-2
size: few
CDR3: CASSLQGFNTEAFF

J: TRBJ2-7
V: TRBV4-3
size: many
CDR3: CASSQRESYEQYF

J: TRBJ2-1
V: TRBV7-2
size: NA
CDR3: CASSLETYNEQFF

J: TRBJ2-3
V: TRBV7-6
size: NA
CDR3: CASSPRDRTGGADTQYF

J: TRBJ2-1
V: TRBV11-2
size: NA
CDR3: CASSLGTGYNEQFF

J: TRBJ1-6
V: TRBV27
size: few
CDR3: CASSGGTSSPLHF

J: TRBJ2-7
V: TRBV19
size: few
CDR3: CASSKANSYEQYF

J: TRBJ2-2
V: TRBV28
size: NA
CDR3: CAGRVNGELFF

J: TRBJ2-1
V: TRBV7-9
size: few
CDR3: CASSLGLWTSDYNEQFF

J: TRBJ2-3
V: TRBV6-1
size: few
CDR3: CASSDQFPDTQYF

J: TRBJ1-2
V: TRBV5-1
size: many
CDR3: CASSPEAGTEMGYTF

J: TRBJ2-2
V: TRBV24-1
size: few
CDR3: CATSDYAGPGNTGELFF

J: TRBJ2-2
V: TRBV2
size: few
CDR3: CASSALVSGSSLANTGELFF

J: TRBJ1-4
V: TRBV7-2
size: many
CDR3: CASSPRPGGATNEKLFF

J: TRBJ1-4
V: TRBV28
size: NA
CDR3: CASSFRDRGTRKLFF

J: TRBJ1-2
V: TRBV5-1
size: few
CDR3: CASSLGQGPPGYTF

J: TRBJ1-2
V: TRBV5-1
size: NA
CDR3: CASSKDRGGYGYTF

J: TRBJ2-1
V: TRBV10-3
size: many
CDR3: CAISDREGQGYQEQFF

J: TRBJ2-5
V: TRBV15
size: NA
CDR3: CATSRPGRGETQYF

J: TRBJ1-5
V: TRBV29-1
size: many
CDR3: CSVGENSNQPQHF

J: TRBJ2-1
V: TRBV7-9
size: many
CDR3: CASSLGAGGYNEQFF

J: TRBJ2-1
V: TRBV5-1
size: many
CDR3: CASSLASGLYNEQFF

J: TRBJ2-5
V: TRBV7-2
size: many
CDR3: CASSLGTGGYQETQYF

J: TRBJ2-3
V: TRBV5-6
size: NA
CDR3: CASSRMQRDTQYF

J: TRBJ1-1
V: TRBV4-3
size: many
CDR3: CASSQDRGTGGDTEAFF

J: TRBJ2-7
V: TRBV10-1
size: few
CDR3: CASSELTQSYEQYF

J: TRBJ2-3
V: TRBV28
size: NA
CDR3: CASGGLEREADTQYF

J: TRBJ2-7
V: TRBV27
size: few
CDR3: CASSAQAGFTYEQYF

J: TRBJ1-5
V: TRBV12-3/TRBV12-4
size: many
CDR3: CASSTGYEPQHF

J: TRBJ2-3
V: TRBV11-2
size: few
CDR3: CASTLSGVGTDTQYF

J: TRBJ2-3
V: TRBV4-3
size: NA
CDR3: CASSQGKLAGTGNTQYF

J: TRBJ1-1
V: TRBV5-1
size: many
CDR3: CASRYRESRTEAFF

J: TRBJ1-1
V: TRBV6-6
size: many
CDR3: CASSYSSASSGTEAFF

J: TRBJ1-5
V: TRBV20-1
size: few
CDR3: CSAEPRDRGNQPQHF

J: TRBJ1-3
V: TRBV28
size: few
CDR3: CASSGRQGNSGNTIYF

J: TRBJ2-7
V: TRBV29-1
size: few
CDR3: CSVGMSGEQYF

J: TRBJ2-3
V: TRBV20-1
size: few
CDR3: CSGNLGESTDTQYF

J: TRBJ1-1
V: TRBV29-1
size: NA
CDR3: CSVGSGDRNTEAFF

J: TRBJ2-7
V: TRBV6-2/TRBV6-3
size: many
CDR3: CASTGAREQYF

J: TRBJ2-6
V: TRBV5-1
size: few
CDR3: CASSYGLAGTGANVLTF

J: TRBJ2-3
V: TRBV20-1
size: few
CDR3: CSAREGNWADTQYF

J: TRBJ1-6
V: TRBV7-3
size: few
CDR3: CASSFGTANSPLHF

J: TRBJ2-1
V: TRBV28
size: NA
CDR3: CASSLAGLASDEQFF

J: TRBJ2-7
V: TRBV29-1
size: few
CDR3: CSVEGTGSGEQYF

J: TRBJ2-2
V: TRBV6-2/TRBV6-3
size: many
CDR3: CASSKTEVGELFF

J: TRBJ2-3
V: TRBV9
size: few
CDR3: CASSETSADTQYF

J: TRBJ2-5
V: TRBV7-2
size: NA
CDR3: CASSSTQQGLTQYF

J: TRBJ1-2
V: TRBV28
size: NA
CDR3: CASSLRQGGYTF

J: TRBJ2-6
V: TRBV7-9
size: NA
CDR3: CASSSPGQGIAGANVLTF